This TCR beta chain was recovered during a study of control samples from healthy donors and cancer patients. V was clipped by 4 bases and J by 3 bases, with 2 bases between them. The CDR3 is made up of 11 amino acids. Germline assignment: CDR1 SGDLS and CDR2 YYNGEE. Profiled with immunoSEQ multiplex PCR; TCRdb holds only in-frame clones, not every one. The sample records approximately 100,000 clones, 70% to 90% being singletons. The rearrangement uses TRBV9 and TRBJ2-1; D is uncertain. The clonotype comes from a young man in good health. The sample comprised blood. Here the CDR3 reads CASSNYNEQFF. CDR3 coding DNA: TGTGCCAGCAGCAACTACAATGAGCAGTTCTTC.